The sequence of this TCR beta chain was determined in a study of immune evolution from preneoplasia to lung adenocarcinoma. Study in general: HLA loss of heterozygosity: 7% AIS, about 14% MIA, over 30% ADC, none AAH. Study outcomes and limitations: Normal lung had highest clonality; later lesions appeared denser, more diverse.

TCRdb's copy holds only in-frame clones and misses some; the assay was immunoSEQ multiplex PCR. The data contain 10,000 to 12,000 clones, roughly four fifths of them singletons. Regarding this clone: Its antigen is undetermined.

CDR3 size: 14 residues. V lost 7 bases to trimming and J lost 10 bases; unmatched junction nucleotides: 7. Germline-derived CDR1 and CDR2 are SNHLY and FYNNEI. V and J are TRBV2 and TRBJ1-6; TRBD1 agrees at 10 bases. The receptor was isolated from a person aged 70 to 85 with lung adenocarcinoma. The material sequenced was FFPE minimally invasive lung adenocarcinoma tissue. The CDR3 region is CASTKGTGASPLHF. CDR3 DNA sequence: TGTGCCAGCACTAAAGGGACAGGGGCCTCACCCCTCCACTTT.